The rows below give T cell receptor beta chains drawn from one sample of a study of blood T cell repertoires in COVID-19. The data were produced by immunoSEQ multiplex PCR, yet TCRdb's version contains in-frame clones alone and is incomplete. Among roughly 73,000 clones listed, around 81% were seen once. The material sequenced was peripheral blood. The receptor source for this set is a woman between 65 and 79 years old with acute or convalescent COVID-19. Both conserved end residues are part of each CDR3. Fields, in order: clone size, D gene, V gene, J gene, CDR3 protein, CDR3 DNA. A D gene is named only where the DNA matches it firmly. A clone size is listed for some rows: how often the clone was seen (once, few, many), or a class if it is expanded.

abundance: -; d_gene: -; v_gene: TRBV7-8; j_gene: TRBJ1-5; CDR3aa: CASSLAGGLSNQPQHF; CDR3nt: TGTGCCAGCAGCTTAGCGGGAGGTCTCAGCAATCAGCCCCAGCATTTT
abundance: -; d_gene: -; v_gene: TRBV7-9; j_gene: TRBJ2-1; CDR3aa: CASSFPMNEQFF; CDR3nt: TGTGCCAGCAGCTTCCCTATGAATGAGCAGTTCTTC
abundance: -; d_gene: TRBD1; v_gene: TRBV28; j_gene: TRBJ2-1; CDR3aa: CASPPGTGTYNEQFF; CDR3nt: TGTGCCAGTCCTCCCGGGACAGGGACCTACAATGAGCAGTTCTTC
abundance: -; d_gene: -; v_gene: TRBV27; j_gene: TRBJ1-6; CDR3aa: CASSLTSRTENSPLHF; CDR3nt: TGTGCCAGCAGTTTGACTTCCCGGACAGAAAATTCACCCCTCCACTTT
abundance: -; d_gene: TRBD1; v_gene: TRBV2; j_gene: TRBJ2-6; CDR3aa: CASSERGQAGANVLTF; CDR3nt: TGTGCCAGCAGTGAAAGGGGGCAGGCTGGGGCCAACGTCCTGACTTTC
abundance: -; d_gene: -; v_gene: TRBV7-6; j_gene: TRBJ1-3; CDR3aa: CASSLLYSSGNTIYF; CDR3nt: TGTGCCAGCAGCTTACTTTATAGCTCTGGAAACACCATATATTTT
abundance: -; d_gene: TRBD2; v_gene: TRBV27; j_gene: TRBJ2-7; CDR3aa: CASSLMGTSGGFLHEQYF; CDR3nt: TGTGCCAGCAGTTTAATGGGGACTAGCGGGGGCTTCCTCCACGAGCAGTACTTC
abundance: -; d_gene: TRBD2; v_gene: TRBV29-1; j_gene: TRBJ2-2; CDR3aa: CSVRLGGRASGGELFF; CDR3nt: TGCAGCGTCCGCCTAGGCGGGAGGGCCTCGGGCGGGGAGCTGTTTTTT
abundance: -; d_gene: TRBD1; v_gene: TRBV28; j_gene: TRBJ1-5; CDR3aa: CASSPITGGVNQPQHF; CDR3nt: TGTGCCAGCAGCCCCATCACAGGGGGGGTCAATCAGCCCCAGCATTTT
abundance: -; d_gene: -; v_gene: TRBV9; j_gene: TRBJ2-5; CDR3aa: CASSKYSQETQYF; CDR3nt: TGTGCCAGCAGCAAATACAGCCAAGAGACCCAGTACTTC
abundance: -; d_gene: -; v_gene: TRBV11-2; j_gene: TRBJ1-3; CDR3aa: CASSLWGPGNTIYF; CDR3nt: TGTGCCAGCAGCTTATGGGGGCCAGGAAACACCATATATTTT
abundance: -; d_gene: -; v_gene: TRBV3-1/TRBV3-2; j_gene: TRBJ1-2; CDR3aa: CASSLGGGLNYGYTF; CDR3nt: TGTGCCAGCAGCCTTGGAGGTGGTCTAAACTATGGCTACACCTTC
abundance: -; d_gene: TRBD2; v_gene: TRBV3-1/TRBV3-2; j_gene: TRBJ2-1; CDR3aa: CASSTGLAGYNEQFF; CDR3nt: TGTGCCAGCAGCACAGGACTAGCGGGATACAATGAGCAGTTCTTC
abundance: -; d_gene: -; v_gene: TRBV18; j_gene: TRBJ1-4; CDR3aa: CASSPRGTGLEKLFF; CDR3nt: TGTGCCAGCTCACCACGGGGCACAGGGCTTGAAAAACTGTTTTTT
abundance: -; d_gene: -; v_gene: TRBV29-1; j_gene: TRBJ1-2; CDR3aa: CSVVSGDRYGYTF; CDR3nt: TGCAGCGTTGTTTCAGGGGATAGGTATGGCTACACCTTC
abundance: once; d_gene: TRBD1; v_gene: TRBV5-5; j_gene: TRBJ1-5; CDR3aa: CASSSGTGVQHF; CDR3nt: TGTGCCAGCAGCTCGGGGACAGGGGTCCAGCATTTT
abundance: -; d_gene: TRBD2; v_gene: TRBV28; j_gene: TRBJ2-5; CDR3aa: CASSISGRGYF; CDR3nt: TGTGCCAGCAGCATTAGCGGGAGAGGGTACTTC
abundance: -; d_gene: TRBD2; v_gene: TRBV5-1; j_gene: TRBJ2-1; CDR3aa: CASSLAPFLTSGKRNEQFF; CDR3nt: TGCGCCAGCAGCTTGGCGCCCTTCCTGACTAGCGGAAAGCGCAATGAGCAGTTCTTC
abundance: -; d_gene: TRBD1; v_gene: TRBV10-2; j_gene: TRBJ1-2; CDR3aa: CASSESGQGARYGYTF; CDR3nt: TGCGCCAGCAGTGAGTCGGGACAGGGGGCGCGGTATGGCTACACCTTC
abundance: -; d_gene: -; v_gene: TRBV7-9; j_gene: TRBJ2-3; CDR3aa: CASRGGLGRTDTQYF; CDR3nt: TGTGCCAGCAGGGGGGGGCTGGGTCGAACAGATACGCAGTATTTT